The entry below gives a single TCR beta chain sequence along with its context. The target antigen is unknown. Documented treatment: roughly 10-day PBMC culture with coronavirus spike peptide pools or control peptides (ViraFEST assay). ViraFEST enlarged antigen-specific T cell populations with peptide pools and afterwards sequenced TCRs. Per-well cultures of some 2 million PBMCs received about 10 IU/ml IL-2 and 10 ug/ml peptide pools. The Oncomine TCR Beta short-read assay sequenced DNA from cultured CD4+ T cells. TCRdb reprocessed the PCR reads via MiXCR and lists one record per CDR3 protein. The sample records roughly 18,000 distinct CDR3 sequences, roughly 60% being singletons. The source of the sample is a study of vaccination and CD4 T cells after COVID-19. In the study overall: Each person enrolled got two BNT162b2 or mRNA-1273 vaccine doses. The cells were exposed to overlapping spike peptides originating from SARS-CoV-2, HCoV-NL63, HCoV-OC43 and HCoV-229E for stimulation.

V lost 11 bases and J lost 2; bases outside the gene matches: 7. This CDR3 is 13 amino acids long. Germline V gene lookup returns CDR1 LNHDA and CDR2 SQIVND (reference sequence). Material: CD4+ T cells from blood, cultured in vitro. The origin of this receptor is a human donor who had recovered from COVID-19. The chain has TRBV19 and TRBJ2-3; 7 nucleotides agree with TRBD2. CDR3 protein: CASSRGNTDTQYF. For the CDR3, the DNA is TGTGCCTCCTCGCGGGGGAACACAGATACGCAGTATTTT.